The sequence of this T cell receptor beta chain was determined in a study of identical twins. CDR1 and CDR2 (germline): LGHDT, YNNKEL (reference sequence). The CDR3 sequence is 12 residues long. V trimming: 4 bases; J trimming: 12 bases; junction bases outside the gene matches: 2. Healthy Caucasians were all of the donors. This clonotype has ten or more counts. A universal primer site was added by template switching, and unique molecular identifiers were carried by the cDNA. TCRdb reprocessed the 5' RACE reads via MiXCR and lists one record per CDR3 protein. The repertoire holds some 900,000 distinct CDR3 sequences, with 9% to 15% as singletons. This sample also belongs to another study, concerning yellow fever vaccine responses in identical twins.

The receptor comes from a woman between 18 and 29 years old in good health. The J gene is TRBJ2-1, the V gene TRBV3-1; 11 bases agree with TRBD1. The source material was PBMCs. CDR3 sequence reads: CASSPGTGGQFF. The CDR3 DNA reads as TGTGCCAGCAGCCCCGGGACAGGGGGGCAGTTCTTC.